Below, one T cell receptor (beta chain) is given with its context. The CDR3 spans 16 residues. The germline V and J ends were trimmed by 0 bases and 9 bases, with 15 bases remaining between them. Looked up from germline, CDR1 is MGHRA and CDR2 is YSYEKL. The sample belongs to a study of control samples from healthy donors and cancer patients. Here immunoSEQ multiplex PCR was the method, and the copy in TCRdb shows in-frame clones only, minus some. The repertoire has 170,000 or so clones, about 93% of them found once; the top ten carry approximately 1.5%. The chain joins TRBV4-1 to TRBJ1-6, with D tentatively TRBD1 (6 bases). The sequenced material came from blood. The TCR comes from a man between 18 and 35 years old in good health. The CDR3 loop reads CASSQDSRQGSSPLHF. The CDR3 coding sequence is TGCGCCAGCAGCCAAGATTCGAGGCAGGGGAGTTCACCCCTCCACTTT.